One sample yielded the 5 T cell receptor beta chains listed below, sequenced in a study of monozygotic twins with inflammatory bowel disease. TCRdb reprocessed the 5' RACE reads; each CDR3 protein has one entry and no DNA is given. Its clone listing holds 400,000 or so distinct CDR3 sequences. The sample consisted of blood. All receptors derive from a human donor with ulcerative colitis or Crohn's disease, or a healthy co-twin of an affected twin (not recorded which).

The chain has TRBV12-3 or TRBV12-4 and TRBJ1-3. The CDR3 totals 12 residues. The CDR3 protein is CASSLRVNTIYF.

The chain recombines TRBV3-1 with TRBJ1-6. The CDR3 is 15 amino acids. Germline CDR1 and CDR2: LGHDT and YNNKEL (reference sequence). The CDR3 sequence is CASSQDLLSWRNLHF.

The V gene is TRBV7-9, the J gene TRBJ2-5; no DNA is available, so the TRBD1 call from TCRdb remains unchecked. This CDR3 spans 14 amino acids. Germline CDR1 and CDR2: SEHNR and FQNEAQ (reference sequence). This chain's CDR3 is CASSPPKVQETQYF.

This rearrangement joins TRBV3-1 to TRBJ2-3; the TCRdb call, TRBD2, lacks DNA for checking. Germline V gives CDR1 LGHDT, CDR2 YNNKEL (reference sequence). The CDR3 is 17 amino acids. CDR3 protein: CASSQDKLAGATDTQYF.

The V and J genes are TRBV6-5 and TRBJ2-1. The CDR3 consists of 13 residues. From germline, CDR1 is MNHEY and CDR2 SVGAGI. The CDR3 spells CASSSLRRNEQFF.